Following are 10 T cell receptor beta chains from one sample sequenced in a study of control samples from healthy donors and cancer patients. Method: immunoSEQ multiplex PCR; TCRdb's copy keeps in-frame clones and lacks some. The sample carries approximately 140,000 clones, over 85% recorded once. Input material: blood. These receptors all stem from a man between 18 and 29 years old in good health.

The CDR3, as DNA: TGCAGCGTTGGACAGGACGGGACCCAGTACTTC. Amino acid sequence: CSVGQDGTQYF. This chain links TRBV29-1 with TRBJ2-5, with D perhaps TRBD1 (6 bases). Germline V gene sequence: CDR1 SQVTM, CDR2 ANQGSEA. This CDR3 is built from 11 residues. Trimming shortened V by 4 bases and J by 7 bases, and 10 bases separated the two germline ends. Full variable domain (remainder filled in from reference TRBV29-1 and TRBJ2-5): SAVISQKPSRDICQRGTSLTIQCQVDSQVTMMFWYRQQPGQSLTLIATANQGSEATYESGFVIDKFPISRPNLTFSTLTVSNMSPEDSSIYLCSVGQDGTQYFGPGTRLLVL.

This clone was seen more than once but under ten times. The chain joins TRBV2 to TRBJ2-2; the match to TRBD1 covers 8 bases. The CDR3 runs to 15 residues. The germline V gene has CDR1 SNHLY and CDR2 FYNNEI. The V gene end was trimmed by 7 bases and the J gene end by 1 base; junction bases not matched to a gene: 5. The chain's CDR3 is CASTADRVNTGELFF. The CDR3 coding sequence is TGTGCCAGCACCGCGGACAGGGTGAACACCGGGGAGCTGTTTTTT.

This clone was counted a single time. The genes are TRBV24-1 and TRBJ1-3; D remains ambiguous. This CDR3 has 11 amino acids. Germline V gives CDR1 KGHDR, CDR2 SFDVKD. V was shortened by 6 bases and J by 3 bases, with 2 bases between the two germline ends. The CDR3 DNA reads TGTGCCACCAGTTTTGGAAACACCATATATTTT. Amino acids: CATSFGNTIYF.

This clone was found a few times. The J gene is TRBJ2-1, the V gene TRBV20-1, with D unresolved. V gave up 7 bases and J gave up 8 bases, with 9 bases separating them. The CDR3 length is 10 residues. CDR1 is DFQATT and CDR2 is SNEGSKA in the germline V gene (reference sequence). The CDR3 loop is CSVDEDEQFF. The CDR3 nucleotides are TGCAGTGTCGATGAGGATGAGCAGTTCTTC.

The chain employs TRBV5-6 and TRBJ2-3; the match to TRBD2 covers 10 bases. The V and J ends lost 4 bases and 0 bases, in that order; junction bases with no gene match: 8. The CDR3 has 17 amino acids. CDR1 is SGHDT, CDR2 YYEEEE, per germline. Here the CDR3 reads CASSPLLAGFSTDTQYF. The CDR3 DNA sequence: TGTGCCAGCAGCCCCCTACTAGCGGGGTTTAGCACAGATACGCAGTATTTT.

In regard to this clone: At one boundary the junction diverges from the germline segment, which might be a read error. The CDR3 loop is CASSLAWTDEGEGFQPQHF. The CDR3 DNA sequence: TGTGCCAGCAGCCTAGCATGGACAGACGAAGGAGAGGGATTTCAGCCCCAGCATTTT. The chain recombines TRBV7-4 with TRBJ1-5; weak D call: TRBD1 (6 bases). Germline loops: CDR1 SGHVT, CDR2 SQSDAQ. CDR3 length: 19 amino acids.

This chain joins TRBV18 and TRBJ1-1, with a tentative D call TRBD1 (6 bases). Trimming shortened V by 3 bases and J by 5 bases, and 22 bases separated the two germline ends. This CDR3 comprises 17 residues. In germline, CDR1 is KGHSH, CDR2 LQKENI. CDR3 DNA: TGTGCCAGCTCACCGATCCCCGGGTCCCAGAGGGGGACTGAAGCTTTCTTT. Protein sequence: CASSPIPGSQRGTEAFF.

This clone was observed once. Here the CDR3 DNA reads TGTGCCAGCCGCGTCGACAGCTCTAGCAATCAGCCCCAGCATTTT. Its translation is CASRVDSSSNQPQHF. This chain connects TRBV6-5 to TRBJ1-5, with a tentative D call TRBD1 (5 bases). Germline CDR1 is MNHEY and CDR2 is SVGAGI. Trimming shortened V by 8 bases and J by 0 bases, and 14 bases separated the two germline ends. The CDR3 loop spans 15 amino acids.

The V call is TRBV5-6, the J call TRBJ2-2; weak D call: TRBD2 (6 bases). CDR3 length: 15 residues. Germline assignment: CDR1 SGHDT and CDR2 YYEEEE. V dropped 0 bases and J dropped 7 bases, with 13 bases sitting between them. The CDR3 protein is CASSLAGVSVGELFF. CDR3 sequence (DNA): TGTGCCAGCAGCTTGGCGGGGGTCAGCGTCGGGGAGCTGTTTTTT.

The V gene is TRBV30, the J gene TRBJ2-7; 8 bases are a match to TRBD1. The trim removed 8 bases at V and 4 bases at J, leaving 10 bases unmatched. The CDR3 length is 13 residues. The germline gives CDR1 GTSNPN, CDR2 SVGIG (reference sequence). CDR3 amino acids: CARSGTGLYEQYF. CDR3 DNA: TGTGCCCGTTCCGGGACAGGTTTATACGAGCAGTACTTC. Full variable domain (missing parts from reference TRBV30 and TRBJ2-7): SQTIHQWPATLVQPVGSPLSLECTVEGTSNPNLYWYRQAAGRGLQLLFYSVGIGQISSEVPQNLSASRPQDRQFILSSKKLLLSDSGFYLCARSGTGLYEQYFGPGTRLTVT.